This T cell receptor beta chain was found in a study of Graves' ophthalmopathy and Graves' hyperthyroidism. This clonotype turned up a few times. Its specificity is not known. Under 3 months in duration, the ophthalmopathy in affected donors had moderate-to-severe activity, CAS ≥3 and NOSPECS ≥4. Diagnosis relied on clinical symptoms, serum thyroxine, TRAb, thyroid ultrasound and orbital computed tomography. Notes on the study in general: Most thyroid-expanded clonotypes exceeding 0.001 frequency were also found in blood.

From germline, CDR1 is LNHNV and CDR2 YYDKDF (reference sequence). The length of the CDR3 is 15 residues. V lost 2 bases to trimming and J lost 4 bases, with 15 bases between them. TCR beta CDR3 regions were amplified from RNA transcripts. An initial RT-PCR round employing HTBI primers preceded a second-round multiplex PCR. TCRdb reanalysed the multiplex PCR reads using MiXCR and keeps one entry per CDR3 protein. The profile shows 240,000 or so distinct CDR3 sequences, around 42% of them singletons. The V and J genes are TRBV15 and TRBJ2-7; D is unresolved. Sequencing input: peripheral blood. The origin of this receptor is an adult man with Graves' ophthalmopathy. This chain's CDR3 is CATSRPPAGRYEQYF. CDR3 bases: TGTGCCACCAGCAGACCGCCCGCCGGGCGGTACGAGCAGTACTTC.